This entry is about one T cell receptor (beta chain). Its antigen is still unknown. No much larger clone is present one base from it, and per-base qualities are unavailable. The cohort was made up of approximately 670 healthy bone marrow donors. All cohort members were sampled while nominally healthy, although unrecorded immune exposures were likely present. The donor was CMV seropositive and was included in the group of 250 to 300 seropositive cohort members. Each donor provided a peripheral blood sample, and peripheral blood mononuclear cells were used for TCR beta sequencing. The Qiagen DNeasy Blood Extraction Kit was used to extract genomic DNA from the blood cell samples. The data belong to a study of cytomegalovirus exposure and HLA in healthy donors (dated by TCRdb to the late 2010s). Some background on the complete study: An earlier analysis of several hundred of the donors reported about 260 Gb of sequence data and 117 million unique TCR beta sequences obtained from about 180 million T cells. Every discovery cohort repertoire had been produced on one sequencing platform. Across 300 to 400 genotyped donors of the cohort, an average of 235,054 unique TCR beta nucleotide sequences per donor were sequenced, and roughly 20% of those sequences were non-productive. HLA typing covered class I and class II loci at four-digit resolution. Besides the first cohort of roughly 700 subjects, a separate validation cohort made up of roughly 120 different subjects was used. An early release that covered 500 to 800 HLA-typed donors contained approximately 300 gigabases of sequencing data and 75 million to 100 million unique TCR sequences. Donor age, sex, ethnicity and CMV serostatus were collected together with the repertoire data. In a later genetic analysis, genome-wide SNP genotypes for about 55% of the roughly 700 donors were used, and that subset was treated as a discovery cohort. Among the approximately 430 genotyped donors, around 79% belonged to the genetic ancestry cluster associated with self-reported Caucasian donors. In a later analysis, previously published TCR beta repertoires from 550 to 750 donors were re-analyzed and high-resolution HLA genotyping was added so that TCR occurrence patterns could be studied. Rather than drawing on any new phenotypic data, the later analysis identified candidate immune exposures from TCR beta sequences and the way those sequences occurred across donors. The aim of the study was to test whether cataloging public T cell receptors could identify signatures of past pathogen exposure. To predict cytomegalovirus infection status, the study brought together high-throughput TCR immunosequencing, statistical association of individual TCRs with disease status, and machine learning. The study used immunosequencing to profile the T cell repertoires of around 600 subjects and linked those repertoires to cytomegalovirus serostatus. In an earlier analysis of 587 of the donors, high-throughput TCR beta sequencing was used to judge whether each TCR beta V gene segment behaved as functional or pseudogenic. Roughly five DR-DQ haplotypes were handled as single units for association and clustering because linkage in the cohort was strong. The number of typed donors differed by locus: about 620-630 for A, B, C, DRB1 and DQB1; approximately 530 for DQA1; 606 for DPA1; and around 470 for DPB1.

The library was obtained by the immunoSEQ multiplex PCR assay. The multiplex PCR relied on a mix of 60 forward primers for TCR Vbeta segments and 13 reverse primers for TCR Jbeta segments. The CDR3 region of rearranged TCR beta genes was amplified from genomic DNA with a multiplex PCR assay. On the Illumina HiSeq System, the amplified TCR beta libraries were sequenced as 87-base-pair reads. Turning to the authors' computational methods: A later analysis tallied approximately 87 million unique TCR beta chains across the 666 repertoires, and about 10 million of those chains were shared by two or more donors. Raw reads were error-corrected and collapsed into unique sequences by a nearest-neighbor algorithm in which closely related sequences were merged to remove PCR and sequencing errors. CDR3 sequences were aligned to IMGT reference sequences to assign V, D and J gene segments. For a sequence to be retained, a match of at least six nucleotides to both a V gene segment and a J gene segment was required. Rearrangements were classified as productive when the CDR3 lacked stop codons and remained in frame with V and J, and all other rearrangements were classified as non-productive. Following IMGT convention, CDR3 was defined as the stretch from the second conserved V-encoded cysteine to the conserved J-encoded phenylalanine. The earlier analysis of roughly 590 of the donors excluded any sequence lacking an unambiguous match to a single V gene segment. An earlier analysis of 550 to 650 of the donors classified V segments as functional when productive rearrangements were above 56.7% and as segregating when the standard deviation between donors was above 5%. To diagnose cytomegalovirus status from the catalog of TCR beta chain sequences, a statistical classification framework was built. In a later analysis, V and J genes were assigned by comparing TCR nucleotide sequences against IMGT/GENE-DB human TR gene sequences. Using the TCRdist pipeline, a later analysis assigned CDR3 sequences along with most-parsimonious VDJ recombination scenarios. In a later analysis, every TCR beta chain was defined by the combination of its CDR3 amino acid sequence and its V-gene family, and reads without a unique V-gene family were dropped. A later analysis removed 592 highly shared, low-generation-probability nucleotide sequences to deal with suspected cross-contamination and a sequencing artifact. A later analysis calculated a clonal expansion index for each public chain from normalized within-repertoire ranks of inferred template counts. In a later analysis, generation probabilities were computed with a VDJ recombination model fitted to out-of-frame rearrangements, and the resulting probabilities were checked against IGoR. A later analysis scored TCR-TCR, TCR-HLA and TCR-CMV co-occurrence with hypergeometric tests, applying a repertoire-size bias correction to TCR pairs. In a later analysis, false discovery rates were estimated by permuting HLA or CMV assignments 20 times. In a later analysis, co-occurring TCRs were grouped using DBSCAN, and TCRdist sequence similarity was added for clustering within HLA-allele-positive subsets. For co-occurrence clustering, repertoires with fewer than 30,000 or more than 120,000 public chains were excluded, along with roughly 5 repertoires with anomalous nucleotide sharing. The table was pulled from immuneACCESS by TCRdb, which kept in-frame rearrangements only. Such tables lose some clones; where checked, under half of the loss comes from unresolved V genes, and the rest has no known cause. That table supplies the V and J calls and clone size; D and trimming were determined from the DNA. The sample table shows under 200,000 clones, and around 84% are seen once. About 2.6% of the sample is taken by the ten largest.

What the research found in general, with its limitations: Because some donors lacked HLA typing at each locus, the association tests relied only on the typed subset. In a later analysis, HLA-associated TCR beta chains showed more clonal expansion and lower generation probabilities than non-associated chains that were equally common. According to a later analysis, parvovirus B19, influenza, CMV and Epstein-Barr virus appeared linked to several top co-occurrence clusters. This cohort had only TCR beta chains sequenced, and the lack of alpha or paired-chain data limited which features could be detected. In an earlier analysis of some 550 of the donors, most TCR beta V segments were observed in productive rearrangements about 87% or about 30% of the time, broadly matching IMGT annotations. In the study, some 160 TCR beta chains were listed as associated with cytomegalovirus. A further reported finding was that TCR beta sequences accurately predicted the HLA-A and HLA-B alleles for most subjects in the first cohort. A later analysis found that TCR association rates varied across HLA loci, with DRB1 alleles showing the most associated TCRs and HLA-C alleles the fewest. In a later genetic analysis, fewer N-insertions in productive TCRs were reported among donors in an Asian-associated ancestry cluster than the approximately 710-donor mean. CMV serostatus was the only immune exposure information available for the cohort. Some 15 rarely observed V segments, including chromosome 9 orphons, were excluded from the earlier analysis of approximately 500 of the donors because counts were too low. The presence/absence analyses assumed that sequencing depth was roughly uniform across donors, and that assumption may not be true. Strong co-occurrence of HLA alleles, especially DR and DQ, made assigning TCR associations to individual alleles difficult. A cluster of highly shared sequence variants was judged likely to represent a technical artifact of the sequencing pipeline. The classifier was reported to diagnose cytomegalovirus status with high specificity and sensitivity in both the original and validation cohorts. Across donors, most TCR sequences were observed very rarely, whereas some public TCRs were present in many individuals. Linkage disequilibrium might explain the correlated functional status among segregating V segments, but an unknown experimental factor could not be ruled out. A few of the identified cytomegalovirus-associated TCR beta chains were confirmed in vitro to be specific for cytomegalovirus antigens. A later analysis found that most CMV-associated TCR beta chains appeared HLA-restricted, with HLA associations seemingly driven largely by CMV exposure. Specific HLA alleles were associated with 15,000 to 20,000 TCR beta sequences at a false discovery rate of 0.05 in a later analysis. A later genetic analysis associated a missense DCLRE1C variant with V-gene and J-gene trimming of TCR beta chains, and an independent cohort replicated the association. It was suggested by the authors that the approach could potentially be generalized to other disease states and immunological phenotypes.

The receptor was isolated from a woman aged 45-60 years in good health and CMV-seropositive. Sequencing was carried out using PBMCs.

The base sequence is TGTGCCAGCAGCCAACAAGAGACCCAGTACTTC. It codes for CASSQQETQYF. The V and J genes are TRBV2 and TRBJ2-5; a confident D gene designation cannot be given. A distance of 4 bases separates the germline ends of V and J, which lose 6 bases and 2 bases respectively. The CDR3 spans 11 residues, from the cysteine through the phenylalanine. CDR3 DNA only is kept here, 33 bases in frame from base 1. Per the germline V gene, SNHLY is the CDR1 and FYNNEI is the CDR2.